Presented here are 32 T cell receptor beta chains from one specimen sequenced in a study of T cell clones after liver transplantation. Data came from immunoSEQ multiplex PCR; TCRdb stores just in-frame clones and leaves some out. The sample carries tens of thousands of clones, over 80% recorded once. The input for sequencing was CD4+ T cells from blood, taken at the 22-month timepoint. These receptors were obtained from a human patient who received a liver transplant. Some T cells could come from the graft donor.

The V and J genes are TRBV20-1 and TRBJ2-7; no firm D call. V shed 0 bases and J shed 6 bases, with 3 bases lying between them. Germline V lookup: CDR1 DFQATT, CDR2 SNEGSKA (reference sequence). CDR3 length: 10 amino acids. CDR3 region: CSARDIEQYF. The CDR3 region has the DNA TGCAGTGCTAGAGATATCGAGCAGTACTTC.

This clone counts as medium-sized. The V gene is TRBV5-4, the J gene TRBJ2-1, with 10 bases identical to TRBD2. The V gene end was trimmed by 3 bases and the J gene end by 6 bases; junction bases not matched to a gene: 9. The CDR3 has 16 amino acids. The germline gives CDR1 SGHNT, CDR2 YYREEE (reference sequence). The CDR3, as DNA: TGTGCCAGCAGCTCGGGAGCGGGAGGGCCGGTCAATGAGCAGTTCTTC. Protein sequence: CASSSGAGGPVNEQFF.

The V and J genes are TRBV2 and TRBJ2-3, with 12 nucleotides matching TRBD2. Germline V gene sequence: CDR1 SNHLY, CDR2 FYNNEI. CDR3 length: 16 residues. Germline trimming cut 4 bases from V and 5 bases from J; bases unmatched to any gene: 7. The CDR3 loop reads CASSGGLAGSKDTQYF. The CDR3 coding sequence is TGTGCCAGCAGTGGTGGACTAGCGGGGTCTAAAGATACGCAGTATTTT. Filled out from reference TRBV2 and TRBJ2-3, the complete variable domain reads EPEVTQTPSHQVTQMGQEVILRCVPISNHLYFYWYRQILGQKVEFLVSFYNNEISEKSEIFDDQFSVERPDGSNFTLKIRSTKLEDSAMYFCASSGGLAGSKDTQYFGPGTRLTVL.

The CDR3 region has the DNA TGTGCCAGTAGAACAGGATCAACTAATGAAAAACTGTTTTTT. Translated: CASRTGSTNEKLFF. The chain has TRBV19 and TRBJ1-4; a possible D gene is TRBD1 (5 bases). The CDR3 is made up of 14 amino acids. Trimming took 6 bases from V and 0 from J, leaving 8 bases between them. CDR1 is LNHDA and CDR2 is SQIVND in the germline V gene (reference sequence).

V usage is TRBV5-5 and J usage is TRBJ2-1; 8 bases match TRBD2. From germline, CDR1 is SGHKS and CDR2 YYEKEE (reference sequence). The CDR3 is 16 amino acids. V lost 0 bases, J lost 6 bases, and 8 bases stayed unmatched. The CDR3 here is CASSLAGERGRNEQFF. The CDR3, as DNA: TGTGCCAGCAGCTTGGCCGGTGAGCGGGGGCGCAATGAGCAGTTCTTC.

In its sample, this clone was seen a few times. This CDR3 reads CASMKLQETQYF. CDR3 coding DNA: TGTGCCAGCATGAAGCTCCAAGAGACCCAGTACTTC. The chain carries TRBV6-1 and TRBJ2-5; D call uncertain. The length of the CDR3 is 12 residues. V was clipped by 7 bases and J by 1 base, with 7 bases between them. Germline CDR1 MNHNS, CDR2 SASEGT.

The chain uses TRBV6-6 and TRBJ2-2; 10 bases fit TRBD1. CDR1 MNHNY and CDR2 SVGAGI come from the germline V gene (reference sequence). V lost 8 bases to trimming and J lost 5 bases; unmatched junction nucleotides: 2. The CDR3 runs to 13 residues. CDR3 protein: CASRTGGTGELFF. Here the CDR3 DNA reads TGTGCCAGCCGGACAGGGGGAACCGGGGAGCTGTTTTTT.

This chain connects TRBV7-2 to TRBJ1-5, with D perhaps TRBD1 (6 bases). Germline CDR1 reads SGHTA; CDR2 reads FQGNSA. This CDR3 is built from 14 residues. V dropped 3 bases and J dropped 5 bases, with 11 bases sitting between them. This CDR3 is CASSLKQGDQPQHF. The CDR3 DNA sequence: TGTGCCAGCAGCTTGAAACAGGGAGATCAGCCCCAGCATTTT.

The genes are TRBV7-6 and TRBJ2-7; 8 bases agree with TRBD1. Germline V lookup: CDR1 SGHVS, CDR2 FNYEAQ. This CDR3 has 14 residues. V was pared by 0 bases and J by 6 bases, with 4 bases of the junction left unmatched. As DNA, the CDR3 is TGTGCCAGCAGCTTAGCGATCACAGGGGGCGAGCAGTACTTC. Its translation is CASSLAITGGEQYF. The whole variable domain, remainder taken from reference TRBV7-6 and TRBJ2-7, is GAGVSQSPRYKVTKRGQDVALRCDPISGHVSLYWYRQALGQGPEFLTYFNYEAQQDKSGLPNDRFSAERPEGSISTLTIQRTEQRDSAMYRCASSLAITGGEQYFGPGTRLTVT.

This chain connects TRBV30 to TRBJ2-7; D may be TRBD1 (6 bases). The ends were cut back, 0 bases at V and 4 bases at J, with 19 bases in the middle. In germline, CDR1 is GTSNPN, CDR2 SVGIG (reference sequence). The CDR3 has 16 residues. CDR3 region: CAWSVLVGALGYEQYF. The CDR3 DNA reads as TGTGCCTGGAGTGTATTAGTGGGGGCGCTTGGGTACGAGCAGTACTTC.

CDR3: CASSFDSSYGYTF. CDR3 DNA sequence: TGTGCCAGCAGCTTCGACAGTTCCTATGGCTACACCTTC. The gene calls are TRBV7-8 and TRBJ1-2; TRBD1 is a possible D gene (5 bases). CDR3 length equals 13 residues. The V end lost 3 bases, the J end lost 4 bases, and 9 bases lay between the germline ends. Per germline, CDR1 SGHVS and CDR2 FQNEAQ.

The rearrangement links TRBV30 to TRBJ1-3; D possibly corresponds to TRBD1 (6 bases). The CDR3 covers 15 residues. Trimming took off 0 bases at V and 0 bases at J, with 9 bases between the two ends. From germline, CDR1 is GTSNPN and CDR2 SVGIG (reference sequence). CDR3 protein: CAWSVVGASGNTIYF. CDR3 DNA sequence: TGTGCCTGGAGTGTTGTGGGGGCCTCTGGAAACACCATATATTTT.

The DNA for the CDR3 is TGTGCCAGCAGTTTAGGGAACACTGAAGCTTTCTTT. It yields the protein CASSLGNTEAFF. This chain uses TRBV28 with TRBJ1-1, with no clear D. V lost 2 bases, J lost 1 base, and 2 bases lay in between. The CDR3 consists of 12 residues. Germline CDR1 reads MDHEN; CDR2 reads SYDVKM.

The chain uses TRBV4-3 and TRBJ2-1; 16 bases line up with TRBD2. Germline-derived CDR1 and CDR2 are LGHNA and YSLEER. V gave up 1 base and J gave up 14 bases; unmatched junction bases: 8. CDR3 length: 16 amino acids. This CDR3 reads CASSQAGTSGGARKFF. DNA for the CDR3: TGCGCCAGCAGCCAAGCCGGGACTAGCGGGGGGGCCAGGAAGTTCTTC.

Written as DNA, the CDR3 is TGTGCCAGCAGCCGTCAGGGAATCGGGGAGCTGTTTTTT. Its protein is CASSRQGIGELFF. The chain employs TRBV14 and TRBJ2-2; tentative D call: TRBD1 (5 bases). This CDR3 spans 13 amino acids. The germline V and J ends were trimmed by 4 bases and 7 bases, with 10 bases remaining between them. In germline, CDR1 is SGHDN, CDR2 FVKESK.

The chain carries TRBV23-1 and TRBJ2-1; D is unclear. TRBV23-1 is filed as an ORF, its function uncertain. Trimming removed 4 bases from V and 10 bases from J, with 20 bases in between. The CDR3 length is 15 residues. The CDR3 bases are TGCGCCAGCAGTCGCGTTCTAGGTATTAATGAAGAGCAGTTCTTC. Translating gives CASSRVLGINEEQFF.

The chain employs TRBV7-2 and TRBJ1-5; D may be TRBD1 (5 bases). This CDR3 contains 16 residues. Germline lookup yields CDR1 SGHTA and CDR2 FQGNSA. Deletions cut 0 bases from V and 4 bases from J, with 13 bases between. For the CDR3, the DNA is TGTGCCAGCAGCTTAGCTATGGTTGGGGGAAATCAGCCCCAGCATTTT. This codes for CASSLAMVGGNQPQHF.

This rearrangement joins TRBV25-1 to TRBJ2-7; D gene unclear. This CDR3 contains 13 residues. V was clipped by 3 bases and J by 6 bases, with 12 bases between them. CDR1 and CDR2 from the germline V gene are MGHDK and SYGVNS. The CDR3 here is CASSDPSSPEQYF. CDR3 DNA: TGTGCCAGCAGTGATCCCAGCTCCCCCGAGCAGTACTTC.

This rearrangement joins TRBV5-6 to TRBJ2-1, with TRBD1 matching 9 bases. Germline V gene sequence: CDR1 SGHDT, CDR2 YYEEEE. The CDR3 consists of 16 residues. The J segment lost 1 base and the V segment lost 0 bases, leaving 2 bases of the junction unmatched. For the CDR3, the DNA is TGTGCCAGCAGCTTGGGGACAGGGGCGTCCTACAATGAGCAGTTCTTC. Protein: CASSLGTGASYNEQFF.

The V and J genes are TRBV27 and TRBJ2-7, with D maybe TRBD1 (6 bases). From germline, CDR1 is MNHEY and CDR2 SMNVEV (reference sequence). The length of the CDR3 is 14 residues. The germline V and J ends were trimmed by 5 bases and 3 bases, with 14 bases remaining between them. CDR3 residues: CASSTSRQVYEQYF. The CDR3 DNA reads as TGTGCCAGCAGTACATCTAGACAGGTCTACGAGCAGTACTTC.

This clone was seen just once. V usage is TRBV5-1 and J usage is TRBJ2-2, with D possibly being TRBD2 (5 bases). Between the trimmed V and J ends, which lost 7 bases and 8 bases, there was a span of 24 bases. In germline, CDR1 is SGHRS, CDR2 YFSETQ. The CDR3 has 16 residues. For the CDR3, the DNA is TGCGCCAGCGGCCTTACGCCACTAGAGAGCTTAGGGGAGCTGTTTTTT. Its translation: CASGLTPLESLGELFF.

This chain links TRBV9 with TRBJ1-3; D possibly corresponds to TRBD1 (5 bases). Trimming shortened V by 0 bases and J by 2 bases, and 12 bases separated the two germline ends. The CDR3 totals 16 residues. CDR1 and CDR2 (germline): SGDLS, YYNGEE. The CDR3 sequence is CASSVDWGFPGNTIYF. The CDR3 nucleotides are TGTGCCAGCAGCGTAGACTGGGGGTTTCCTGGAAACACCATATATTTT. The full variable domain, rest sourced from reference TRBV9 and TRBJ1-3, is DSGVTQTPKHLITATGQRVTLRCSPRSGDLSVYWYQQSLDQGLQFLIQYYNGEERAKGNILERFSAQQFPDLHSELNLSSLELGDSALYFCASSVDWGFPGNTIYFGEGSWLTVV.

This chain joins TRBV5-4 and TRBJ1-1; TRBD1 is a possible D gene (5 bases). Trimming removed 6 bases at V and 2 bases at J, with 17 bases between. Germline lookup yields CDR1 SGHNT and CDR2 YYREEE (reference sequence). The CDR3 runs to 15 residues. DNA of the CDR3: TGTGCCAGCAACACTGTTGACAGCGGAAACACTGAAGCTTTCTTT. Protein product: CASNTVDSGNTEAFF. Drawing the rest from reference TRBV5-4 and TRBJ1-1, the complete variable domain is ETGVTQSPTHLIKTRGQQVTLRCSSQSGHNTVSWYQQALGQGPQFIFQYYREEENGRGNFPPRFSGLQFPNYSSELNVNALELDDSALYLCASNTVDSGNTEAFFGQGTRLTVV.

The rearrangement uses TRBV30 and TRBJ2-3, with TRBD2 matching 9 bases. This CDR3 is built from 13 residues. The ends lost 8 bases at V and 6 bases at J; junction bases unmatched: 9. CDR1 is GTSNPN and CDR2 is SVGIG in the germline V gene (reference sequence). The CDR3 DNA reads as TGTGCCGAGACACTAGCGGGTTCGGATACGCAGTATTTT. This sequence encodes CAETLAGSDTQYF.

This clone was detected a few times. This rearrangement joins TRBV9 to TRBJ1-6; possibly TRBD1 for D (5 bases). There are 13 residues in the CDR3. V shed 0 bases and J shed 11 bases, with 9 bases lying between them. Germline V gene lookup returns CDR1 SGDLS and CDR2 YYNGEE. As DNA, the CDR3 is TGTGCCAGCAGCGTAGGGGGGGAACCACCCCTCCACTTT. Translated: CASSVGGEPPLHF.

The gene calls are TRBV5-1 and TRBJ2-7; D remains ambiguous. The V gene lost 4 bases and the J gene lost 6 bases, with 11 bases spanning the gap. Germline V gene data show CDR1 as SGHRS and CDR2 as YFSETQ. This CDR3 has 12 amino acids. CDR3 nucleotide sequence: TGCGCCAGCAGCCCCTCGGTTGGCGAGCAGTACTTC. It is translated as CASSPSVGEQYF.

The rearrangement links TRBV7-9 to TRBJ1-4; 9 bases agree with TRBD1. V lost 5 bases and J lost 4; bases outside the gene matches: 11. CDR1 is SEHNR and CDR2 is FQNEAQ in the germline V gene (reference sequence). This CDR3 is built from 17 residues. CDR3 loop: CASSQKLTGGLNEKLFF. In DNA form, the CDR3 reads TGTGCCAGCAGCCAAAAGCTGACAGGGGGGCTTAATGAAAAACTGTTTTTT.

The rearrangement links TRBV27 to TRBJ2-7, with 9 bases matching TRBD1. Per the germline V gene, CDR1 is MNHEY and CDR2 is SMNVEV (reference sequence). The CDR3 runs to 17 residues. The ends lost 7 bases at V and 4 bases at J; junction bases unmatched: 17. The CDR3 reads CASNGGTGGAGRYEQYF. The CDR3 DNA follows: TGTGCCAGCAACGGGGGCACAGGGGGCGCGGGTAGGTACGAGCAGTACTTC.

This clone was counted once. The CDR3 loop reads CASSLSTPGGASNIQYF. DNA of the CDR3: TGTGCCAGCAGCTTAAGTACCCCGGGGGGGGCTTCGAACATTCAGTACTTC. This chain connects TRBV7-2 to TRBJ2-4, with 8 bases matching TRBD2. CDR3 size: 17 residues. With V trimmed by 2 bases and J by 7 bases, 13 bases remained unmatched. Germline CDR1 and CDR2: SGHTA and FQGNSA.

The chain links TRBV5-6 to TRBJ1-2, with D uncertain. The CDR3 contains 14 residues. The germline gives CDR1 SGHDT, CDR2 YYEEEE. Trimming shortened V by 5 bases and J by 0 bases, and 11 bases separated the two germline ends. CDR3 DNA: TGTGCCAGCAGACGTGTACAGACTAACTATGGCTACACCTTC. This encodes CASRRVQTNYGYTF. Filled out from reference TRBV5-6 and TRBJ1-2, the complete variable domain reads DAGVTQSPTHLIKTRGQQVTLRCSPKSGHDTVSWYQQALGQGPQFIFQYYEEEERQRGNFPDRFSGHQFPNYSSELNVNALLLGDSALYLCASRRVQTNYGYTFGSGTRLTVV.

This clone was picked up one time. The chain combines TRBV28 with TRBJ2-7, with no clear D. CDR3 length equals 14 residues. V was shortened by 6 bases and J by 0 bases, with 12 bases between the two germline ends. Germline loops: CDR1 MDHEN, CDR2 SYDVKM. CDR3: CASSPATRSYEQYF. As DNA, the CDR3 is TGTGCCAGCAGCCCTGCGACACGCTCCTACGAGCAGTACTTC.

This clone came up once. The V gene is TRBV28, the J gene TRBJ1-4; 8 bases align to TRBD1. The CDR3 runs to 13 residues. Germline V lookup: CDR1 MDHEN, CDR2 SYDVKM. Unmatched junction bases numbered 7, after V lost 2 bases and J lost 14 bases. CDR3 DNA: TGTGCCAGCAGTTTAGGGAGCGACAGGGGCCTGTTTTTT. This sequence encodes CASSLGSDRGLFF.